This TCR beta chain was captured in a study of Tregs in tolerant kidney transplant recipients. The study, taken as a whole, reports: Expanding Tregs on activated donor B cells appeared to best identify donor-specific TCRbeta clones. Biological reproducibility was not directly addressed in this study.

With regard to this clone: The antigen is not known. The CDR3 end is not reached by the read, which stops 3 residues before it; the germline J gene fills it in.

Clones were sequenced by immunoSEQ multiplex PCR, and TCRdb holds only the in-frame ones, with some missing. In all, the sample yields 20,000 to 30,000 clones. CDR3 length equals 11 residues. Germline V gene lookup returns CDR1 DFQATT and CDR2 SNEGSKA (reference sequence). The V end lost 6 bases, the J end lost 1 base, and 6 bases lay between the germline ends. The nonmyeloablative bone marrow transplants came from related graft donors, with transient mixed chimerism. Unstimulated regulatory T cells (CD4+CD25+CD127-), CD4+CD25- non-regulatory cells, CD4 and CD8 cells were FACS-sorted from thawed PBMCs.

This chain connects TRBV20-1 to TRBJ1-1; D is possibly TRBD1 (5 bases). Sequences were derived from CD4+ T cells from blood (PBMCs), sampled 6 months after the transplant. The receptor was derived from a human patient who received a combined kidney and bone marrow transplant. Some T cells here may be from the graft donor. The CDR3 sequence: CSAQGNTEAFF. The CDR3 bases that were read are TGCAGTGCCCAGGGGAACACTGAA.